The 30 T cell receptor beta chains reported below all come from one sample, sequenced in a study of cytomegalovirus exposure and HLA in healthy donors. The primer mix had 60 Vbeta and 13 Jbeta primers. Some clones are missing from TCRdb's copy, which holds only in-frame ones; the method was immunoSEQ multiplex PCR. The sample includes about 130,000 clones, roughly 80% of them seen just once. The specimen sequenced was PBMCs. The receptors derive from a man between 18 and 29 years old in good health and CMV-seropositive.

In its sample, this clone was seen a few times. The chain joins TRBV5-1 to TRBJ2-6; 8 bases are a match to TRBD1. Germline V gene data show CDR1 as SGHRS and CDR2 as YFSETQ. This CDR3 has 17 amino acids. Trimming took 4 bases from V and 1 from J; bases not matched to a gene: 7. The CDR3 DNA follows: TGCGCCAGCAGCCAACAGGGGGGAAGTTCTGGGGCCAACGTCCTGACTTTC. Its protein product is CASSQQGGSSGANVLTF.

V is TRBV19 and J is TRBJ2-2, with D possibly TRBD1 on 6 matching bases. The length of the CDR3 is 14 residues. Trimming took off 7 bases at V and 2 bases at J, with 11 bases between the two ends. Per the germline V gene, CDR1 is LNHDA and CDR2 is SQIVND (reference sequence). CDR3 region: CASTWGHNTGELFF. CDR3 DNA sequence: TGTGCCAGTACCTGGGGGCATAACACCGGGGAGCTGTTTTTT.

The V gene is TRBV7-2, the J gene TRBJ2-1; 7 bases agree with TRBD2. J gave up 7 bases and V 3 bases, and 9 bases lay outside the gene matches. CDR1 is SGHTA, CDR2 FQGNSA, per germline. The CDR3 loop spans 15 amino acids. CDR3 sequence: CASSLQSLAANEQFF. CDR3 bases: TGTGCCAGCAGCTTGCAGTCTCTAGCGGCAAATGAGCAGTTCTTC.

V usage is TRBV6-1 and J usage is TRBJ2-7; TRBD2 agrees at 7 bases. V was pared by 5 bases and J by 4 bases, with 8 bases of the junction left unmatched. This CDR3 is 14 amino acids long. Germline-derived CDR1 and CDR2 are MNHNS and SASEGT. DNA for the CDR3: TGTGCCAGCAGTCGACTAGCTGGGGTATACGAGCAGTACTTC. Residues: CASSRLAGVYEQYF.

DNA of the CDR3: TGTGCCAGCAGCCAAGACGGGACAGCGAACACTGAAGCTTTCTTT. Translation gives CASSQDGTANTEAFF. The chain couples TRBV4-2 to TRBJ1-1; TRBD1 matches 7 bases. V was pared by 0 bases and J by 1 base, with 2 bases of the junction left unmatched. The CDR3 contains 15 residues. Germline lookup yields CDR1 LGHNA and CDR2 YNFKEQ.

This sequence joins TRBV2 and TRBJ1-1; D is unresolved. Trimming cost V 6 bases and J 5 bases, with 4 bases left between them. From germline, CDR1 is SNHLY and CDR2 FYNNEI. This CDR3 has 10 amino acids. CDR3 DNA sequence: TGTGCCAGCAGGAGAACTGAAGCTTTCTTT. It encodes CASRRTEAFF.

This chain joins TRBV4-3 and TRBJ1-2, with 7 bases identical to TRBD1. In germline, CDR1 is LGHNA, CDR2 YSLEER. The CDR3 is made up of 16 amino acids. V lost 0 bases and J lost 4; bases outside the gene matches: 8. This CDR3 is CASSQDLHRGGYGYTF. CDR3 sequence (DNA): TGCGCCAGCAGCCAAGATCTGCACAGGGGTGGCTATGGCTACACCTTC.

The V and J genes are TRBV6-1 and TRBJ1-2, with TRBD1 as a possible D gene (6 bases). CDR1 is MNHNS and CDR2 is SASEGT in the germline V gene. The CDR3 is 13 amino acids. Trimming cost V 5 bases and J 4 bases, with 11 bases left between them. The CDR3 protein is CASSPGQLYGYTF. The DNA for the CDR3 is TGTGCCAGCAGTCCCGGACAGCTCTATGGCTACACCTTC.

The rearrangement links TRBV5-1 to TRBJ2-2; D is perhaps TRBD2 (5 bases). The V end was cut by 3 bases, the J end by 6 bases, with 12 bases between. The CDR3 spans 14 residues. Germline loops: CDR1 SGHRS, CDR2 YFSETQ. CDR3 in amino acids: CASSSPGLAGELFF. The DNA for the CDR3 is TGCGCCAGCAGCTCCCCGGGGTTGGCCGGGGAGCTGTTTTTT.

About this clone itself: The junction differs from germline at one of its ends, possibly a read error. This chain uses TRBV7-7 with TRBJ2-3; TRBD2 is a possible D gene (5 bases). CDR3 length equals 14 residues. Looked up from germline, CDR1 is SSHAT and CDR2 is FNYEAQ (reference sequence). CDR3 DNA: TGTGCTAGCAGCTTAACGACGGGGACAGATACGCAGTATTTT. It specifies CASSLTTGTDTQYF. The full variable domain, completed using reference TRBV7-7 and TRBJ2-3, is GAGVSQSPRYKVTKRGQDVTLRCDPISSHATLYWYQQALGQGPEFLTYFNYEAQPDKSGLPSDRFSAERPEGSISTLTIQRTEQRDSAMYRCASSLTTGTDTQYFGPGTRLTVL.

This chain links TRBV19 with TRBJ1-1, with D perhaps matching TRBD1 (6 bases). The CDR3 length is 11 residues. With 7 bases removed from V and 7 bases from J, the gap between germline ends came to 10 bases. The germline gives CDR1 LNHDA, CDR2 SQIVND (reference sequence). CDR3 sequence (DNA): TGTGCCAGTAAGGGGGGGGTTGAAGCTTTCTTT. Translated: CASKGGVEAFF.

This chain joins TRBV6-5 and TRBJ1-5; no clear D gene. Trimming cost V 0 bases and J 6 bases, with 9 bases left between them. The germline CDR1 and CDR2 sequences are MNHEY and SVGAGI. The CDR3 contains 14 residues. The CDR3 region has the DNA TGTGCCAGCAGTTACTCTCGGAGGGCTCAGCCCCAGCATTTT. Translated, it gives CASSYSRRAQPQHF.

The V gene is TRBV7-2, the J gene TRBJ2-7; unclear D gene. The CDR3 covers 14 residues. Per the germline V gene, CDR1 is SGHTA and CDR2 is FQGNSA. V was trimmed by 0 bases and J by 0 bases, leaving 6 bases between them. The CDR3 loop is CASSLAWSSYEQYF. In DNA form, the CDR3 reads TGTGCCAGCAGCTTAGCGTGGAGCTCCTACGAGCAGTACTTC.

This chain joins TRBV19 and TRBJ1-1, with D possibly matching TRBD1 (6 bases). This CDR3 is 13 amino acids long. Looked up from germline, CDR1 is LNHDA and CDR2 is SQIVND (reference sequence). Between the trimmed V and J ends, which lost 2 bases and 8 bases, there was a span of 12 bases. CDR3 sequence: CASSISRGGEAFF. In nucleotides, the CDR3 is TGTGCCAGTAGTATAAGCAGGGGTGGAGAAGCTTTCTTT.

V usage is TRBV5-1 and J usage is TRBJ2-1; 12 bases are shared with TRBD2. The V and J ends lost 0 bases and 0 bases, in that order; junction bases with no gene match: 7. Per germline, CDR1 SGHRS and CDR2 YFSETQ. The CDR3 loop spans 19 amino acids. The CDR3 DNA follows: TGCGCCAGCAGCTTGGGACTAGCGGGAGTAGGATACTCCTACAATGAGCAGTTCTTC. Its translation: CASSLGLAGVGYSYNEQFF. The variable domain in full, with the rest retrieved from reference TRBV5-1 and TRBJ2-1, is KAGVTQTPRYLIKTRGQQVTLSCSPISGHRSVSWYQQTPGQGLQFLFEYFSETQRNKGNFPGRFSGRQFSNSRSEMNVSTLELGDSALYLCASSLGLAGVGYSYNEQFFGPGTRLTVL.

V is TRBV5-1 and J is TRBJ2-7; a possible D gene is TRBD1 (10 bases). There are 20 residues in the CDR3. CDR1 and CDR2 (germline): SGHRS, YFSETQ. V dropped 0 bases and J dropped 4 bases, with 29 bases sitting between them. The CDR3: CASSLVRGTGDLAGSYEQYF. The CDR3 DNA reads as TGCGCCAGCAGCTTGGTTCGGGGGACAGGGGATCTAGCGGGGAGTTACGAGCAGTACTTC.

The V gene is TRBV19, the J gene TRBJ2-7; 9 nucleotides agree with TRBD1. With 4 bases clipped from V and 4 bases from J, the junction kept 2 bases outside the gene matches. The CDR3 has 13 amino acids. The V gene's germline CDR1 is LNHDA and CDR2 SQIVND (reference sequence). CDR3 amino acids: CASSKQGAYEQYF. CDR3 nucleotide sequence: TGTGCCAGTAGTAAACAGGGGGCTTACGAGCAGTACTTC.

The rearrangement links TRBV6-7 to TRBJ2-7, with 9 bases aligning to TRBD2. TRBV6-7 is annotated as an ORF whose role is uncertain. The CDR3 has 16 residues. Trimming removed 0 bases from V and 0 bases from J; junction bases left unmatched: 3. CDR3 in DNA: TGTGCCAGCAGTTACTCGACTAGCGGCCGCTCCTACGAGCAGTACTTC. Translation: CASSYSTSGRSYEQYF.

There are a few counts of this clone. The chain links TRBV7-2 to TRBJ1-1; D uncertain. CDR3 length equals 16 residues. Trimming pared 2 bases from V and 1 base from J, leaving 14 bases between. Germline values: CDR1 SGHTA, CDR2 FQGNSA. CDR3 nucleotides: TGTGCCAGCAGCTTAACCCCAACCGCGGGGAACACTGAAGCTTTCTTT. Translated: CASSLTPTAGNTEAFF.

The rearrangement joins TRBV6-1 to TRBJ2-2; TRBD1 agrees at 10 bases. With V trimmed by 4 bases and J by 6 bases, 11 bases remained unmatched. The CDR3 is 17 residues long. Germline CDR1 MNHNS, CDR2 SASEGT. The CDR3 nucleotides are TGTGCCAGCAGTGCCCCAGCCGGGACAGGGGACGCCGGGGAGCTGTTTTTT. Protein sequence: CASSAPAGTGDAGELFF.

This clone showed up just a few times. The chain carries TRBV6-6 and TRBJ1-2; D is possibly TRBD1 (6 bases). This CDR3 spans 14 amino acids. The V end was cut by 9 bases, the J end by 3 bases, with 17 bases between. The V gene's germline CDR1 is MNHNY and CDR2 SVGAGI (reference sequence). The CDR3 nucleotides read TGTGCCAGTACTATAGCCGGACAGTACTATGGCTACACCTTC. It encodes CASTIAGQYYGYTF.

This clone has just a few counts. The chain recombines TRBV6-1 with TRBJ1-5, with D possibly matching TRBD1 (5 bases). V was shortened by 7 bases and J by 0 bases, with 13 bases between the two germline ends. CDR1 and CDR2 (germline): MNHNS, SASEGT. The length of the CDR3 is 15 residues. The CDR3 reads CASTGGGDSNQPQHF. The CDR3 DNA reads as TGTGCCAGCACCGGAGGAGGGGATAGCAATCAGCCCCAGCATTTT.

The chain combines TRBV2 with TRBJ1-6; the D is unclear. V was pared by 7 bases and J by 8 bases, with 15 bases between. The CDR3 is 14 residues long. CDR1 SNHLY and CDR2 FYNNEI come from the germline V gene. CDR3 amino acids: CASISGVEHSPLHF. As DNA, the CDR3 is TGTGCCAGCATTTCAGGCGTCGAACATTCACCCCTCCACTTT.

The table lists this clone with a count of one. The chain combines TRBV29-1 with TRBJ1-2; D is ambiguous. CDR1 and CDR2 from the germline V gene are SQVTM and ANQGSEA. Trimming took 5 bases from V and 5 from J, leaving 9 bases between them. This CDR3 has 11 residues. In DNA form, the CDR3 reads TGCAGCGTTAATTGGAGGTATGGCTACACCTTC. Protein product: CSVNWRYGYTF.

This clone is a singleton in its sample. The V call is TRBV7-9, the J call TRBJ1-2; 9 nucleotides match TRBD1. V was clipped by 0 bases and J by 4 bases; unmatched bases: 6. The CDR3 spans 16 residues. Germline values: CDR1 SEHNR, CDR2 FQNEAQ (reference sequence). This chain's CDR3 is CASSLAVGQGLYGYTF. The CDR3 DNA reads TGTGCCAGCAGCTTAGCGGTGGGACAGGGCCTCTATGGCTACACCTTC.

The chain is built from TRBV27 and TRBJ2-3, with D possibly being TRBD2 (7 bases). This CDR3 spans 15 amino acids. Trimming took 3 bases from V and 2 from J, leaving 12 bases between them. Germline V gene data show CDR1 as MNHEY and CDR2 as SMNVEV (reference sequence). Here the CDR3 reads CASSLGGRDTDTQYF. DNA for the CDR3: TGTGCCAGCAGTTTGGGGGGGCGGGACACAGATACGCAGTATTTT.

The CDR3 DNA is TGTGCCTGGAGAGAGGGGGCTCGTTCACCCCTCCACTTT. Protein: CAWREGARSPLHF. This rearrangement joins TRBV30 to TRBJ1-6; 7 nucleotides line up with TRBD1. V lost 3 bases, J lost 9 bases, and 5 bases stayed unmatched. The germline V gene has CDR1 GTSNPN and CDR2 SVGIG (reference sequence). The CDR3 has 13 residues.

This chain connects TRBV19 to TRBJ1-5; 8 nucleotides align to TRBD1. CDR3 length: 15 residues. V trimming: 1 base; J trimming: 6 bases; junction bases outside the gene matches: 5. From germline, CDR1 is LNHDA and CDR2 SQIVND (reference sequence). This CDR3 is CASSIAGGAGQPQHF. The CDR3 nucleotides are TGTGCCAGTAGTATAGCAGGGGGCGCGGGTCAGCCCCAGCATTTT.

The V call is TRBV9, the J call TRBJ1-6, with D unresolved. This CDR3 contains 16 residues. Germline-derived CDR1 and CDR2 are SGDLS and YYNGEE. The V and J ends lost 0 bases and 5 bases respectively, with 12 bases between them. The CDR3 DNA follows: TGTGCCAGCAGCGTAGGTGCGGGATCGAATAATTCACCCCTCCACTTT. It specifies CASSVGAGSNNSPLHF.

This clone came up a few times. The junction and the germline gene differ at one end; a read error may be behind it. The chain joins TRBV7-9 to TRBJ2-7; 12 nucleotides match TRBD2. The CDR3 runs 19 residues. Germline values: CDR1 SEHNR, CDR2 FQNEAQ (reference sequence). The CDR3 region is CSSSPPWRTSGRIAYEQYF. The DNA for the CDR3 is TGTTCCAGCAGCCCCCCGTGGAGAACTAGCGGGAGGATCGCCTACGAGCAGTACTTC.